Sequencing of this T cell receptor (beta chain) was carried out in a study of CXCR3-negative and CXCR3-positive naive CD8 T cells. Broader study findings: Both naive subsets showed comparably high diversity, and memory CD8+ cells showed much lower diversity. TRB CDR3s of CXCR3-positive naive cells were more hydrophobic than those of CXCR3-negative naive cells.

Germline-derived CDR1 and CDR2 are SQVTM and ANQGSEA. The CDR3 has 13 residues. UMI-labeled 5' RACE TRB cDNA libraries were prepared from the cells. From the 5' RACE reads, TCRdb lists one entry per CDR3 protein and no DNA. Its table records 7,500 or so distinct CDR3 sequences. This clonotype is identified as medium-sized from frequency. The antigen is undetermined. This rearrangement joins TRBV29-1 to TRBJ2-7. Sequenced input: naive CXCR3+ CD8+ T cells from blood. The subset is: CD45RO-CCR7+CD27+CD95- naive CD8+ T cells expressing CXCR3 (TNR3+). This TCR was sampled from a human donor in good health. Some clones in this sample may be carry-over from other donors' samples. CDR3 protein: CSAFDWSSYEQYF.